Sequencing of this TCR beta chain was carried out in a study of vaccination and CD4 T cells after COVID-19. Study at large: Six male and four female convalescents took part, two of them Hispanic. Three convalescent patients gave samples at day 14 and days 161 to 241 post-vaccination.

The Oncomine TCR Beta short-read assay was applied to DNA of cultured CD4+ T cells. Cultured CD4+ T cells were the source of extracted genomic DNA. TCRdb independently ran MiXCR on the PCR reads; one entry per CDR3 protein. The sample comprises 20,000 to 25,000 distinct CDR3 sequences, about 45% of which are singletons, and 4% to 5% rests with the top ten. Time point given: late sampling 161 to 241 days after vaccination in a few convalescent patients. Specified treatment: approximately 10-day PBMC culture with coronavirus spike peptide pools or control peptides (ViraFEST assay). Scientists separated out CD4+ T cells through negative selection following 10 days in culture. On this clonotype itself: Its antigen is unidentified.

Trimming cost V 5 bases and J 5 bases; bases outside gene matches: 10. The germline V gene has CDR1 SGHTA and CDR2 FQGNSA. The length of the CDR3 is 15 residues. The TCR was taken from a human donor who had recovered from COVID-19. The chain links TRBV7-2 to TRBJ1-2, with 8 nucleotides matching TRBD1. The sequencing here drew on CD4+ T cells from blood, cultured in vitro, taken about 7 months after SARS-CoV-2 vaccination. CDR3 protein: CASSPWTGMEYGYTF. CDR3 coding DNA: TGTGCCAGCAGCCCCTGGACAGGGATGGAGTATGGCTACACCTTC.